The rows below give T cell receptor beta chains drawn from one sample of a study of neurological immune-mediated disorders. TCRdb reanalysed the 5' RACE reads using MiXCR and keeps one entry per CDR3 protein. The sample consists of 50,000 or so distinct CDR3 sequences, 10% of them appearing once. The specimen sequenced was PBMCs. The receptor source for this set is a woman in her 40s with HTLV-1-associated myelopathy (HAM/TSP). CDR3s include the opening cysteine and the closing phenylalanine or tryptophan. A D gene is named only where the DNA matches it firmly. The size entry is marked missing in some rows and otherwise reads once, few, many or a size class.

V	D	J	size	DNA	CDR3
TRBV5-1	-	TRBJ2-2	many	TGCGCCAGCAGCCCCCCGCAGGAGCCCACCGGGGAGCTGTTTTTT	CASSPPQEPTGELFF
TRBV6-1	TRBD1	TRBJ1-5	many	TGTGCCAGCAGGGGACAGGGGATCTGGCGGGACAAAAAGACTCTCTATAGCAATCAGCCCCAGCATTTT	CASRGQGIWRDKKTLYSNQPQHF
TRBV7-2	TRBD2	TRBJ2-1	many	TGTGCCAGCAGCCCAGGGACTAGCGGGGGCCTCGGGGATGAGCAGTTCTTC	CASSPGTSGGLGDEQFF
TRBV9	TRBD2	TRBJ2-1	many	TGTGCCAGCACCGTTAATAGCGGGGCAAATGAGCAGTTCTTC	CASTVNSGANEQFF
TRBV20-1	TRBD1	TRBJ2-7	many	TGCAGTCTCAGGCAGGGGGCCAACGAGCAGTACTTC	CSLRQGANEQYF
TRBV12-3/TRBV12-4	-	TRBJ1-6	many	TGTGCCAGCAGTTTAAAAACGGATGATAATTCACCCCTCCACTTT	CASSLKTDDNSPLHF
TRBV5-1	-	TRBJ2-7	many	TGCGCCAGCAGCTTGAACAACTACGAGCAGTACTTC	CASSLNNYEQYF
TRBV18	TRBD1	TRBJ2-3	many	TGTGCCAGCTCACCAGCGACAGGGCGAGCAGATACGCAGTGTTTT	CASSPATGRADTQCF
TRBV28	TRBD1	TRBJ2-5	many	TGTGCCAGCAGAACCCCCGGGACAGGCCCCCAAGAGACCCAGTACTTC	CASRTPGTGPQETQYF
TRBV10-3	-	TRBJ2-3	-	TGTGCCATCGGGAACACAGATACGCAGTATTTT	CAIGNTDTQYF
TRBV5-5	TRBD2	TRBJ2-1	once	TGTGCCAGCAGCCCTAGCGGGGGCTCGGGGGATGAGCAGTTCTTC	CASSPSGGSGDEQFF
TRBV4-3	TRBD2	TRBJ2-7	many	TGCGCCAGCAGCCCTCGCCCAACGGGGGGATCCCGGTACGAGCAGTACTTC	CASSPRPTGGSRYEQYF
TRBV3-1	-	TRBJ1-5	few	TGTGCCAGCAGCAAGCAGGGGAATCAGCCCCAGCATTTT	CASSKQGNQPQHF
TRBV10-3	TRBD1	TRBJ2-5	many	TGTGCCATCAGCCAGGGACAGGGAAAGTACTTC	CAISQGQGKYF
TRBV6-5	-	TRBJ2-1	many	TGTGCCAGCTTCGCGGGGAACTACAATGAGCAGTTCTTC	CASFAGNYNEQFF
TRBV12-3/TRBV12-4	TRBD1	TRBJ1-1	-	TGTGCCAGCAATAAACAGGGGGCAGGGGACACTGAAGCTTTCTTT	CASNKQGAGDTEAFF
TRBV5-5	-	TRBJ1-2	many	TGTGCCAGCAGCATGGGGGAGGGGGGGGTTCCGCATGGCTACACCTTC	CASSMGEGGVPHGYTF
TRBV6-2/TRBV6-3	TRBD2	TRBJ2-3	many	TGTGCCAGCAGTCCTCTAGCGGGGGGCCCAGATACGCAGTATTTT	CASSPLAGGPDTQYF
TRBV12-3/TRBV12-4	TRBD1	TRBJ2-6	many	TGTGCCAGCAGTTTTGGGACAGGGTATGATACTGGGGCCAACGTCCTGACTTTC	CASSFGTGYDTGANVLTF
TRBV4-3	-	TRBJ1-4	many	TGCGCCAGCAGCCAAGATCCCCGGGGGCGATCAACTAATGAAAAACTGTTTTTT	CASSQDPRGRSTNEKLFF
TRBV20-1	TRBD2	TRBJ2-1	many	TGCAGTGCCCCCCGGGGGGGGGAGCAGTTCTTC	CSAPRGGEQFF
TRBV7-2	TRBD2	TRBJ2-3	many	TGTGCCAGCAGCTTACAGCGGGGGTTCACAGATACGCAGTATTTT	CASSLQRGFTDTQYF
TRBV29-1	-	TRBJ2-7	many	TGCAGCGTTGGAACCCACTACGAGCAGTACTTC	CSVGTHYEQYF
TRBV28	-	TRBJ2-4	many	TGTGCCAGCTCCCTATTAGCCAAAAACATTCAGTACTTC	CASSLLAKNIQYF
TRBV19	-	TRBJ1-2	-	TGTGCCAGTAAGGGGTATGGCTACACCTTC	CASKGYGYTF
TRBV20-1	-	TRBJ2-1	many	TGCAGTGCTGACTTAGACAGGCCTACCTACAATGAGCAGTTCTTC	CSADLDRPTYNEQFF
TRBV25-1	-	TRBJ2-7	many	TGTGCCAGCCCCTCGGGCGGGCACTCCTACGAGCAGTACTTC	CASPSGGHSYEQYF
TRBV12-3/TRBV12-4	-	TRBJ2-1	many	TGTGCCAGCACCCTGGCCTCAACTGGGGTGGATTACAATGAGCAGTTCTTC	CASTLASTGVDYNEQFF
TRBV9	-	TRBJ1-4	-	TGTGCCAGCAGCGTTTCACCGAACCTTAATGAAAAACTGTTTTTT	CASSVSPNLNEKLFF
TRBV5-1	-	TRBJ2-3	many	TGCGCCAGCAGCGTATCTAGCACAGATACGCAGTATTTT	CASSVSSTDTQYF
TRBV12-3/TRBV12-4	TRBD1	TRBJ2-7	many	TGTGCCAGCAGCCCCTCAGGGGGCCACGAGCAGTACTTC	CASSPSGGHEQYF
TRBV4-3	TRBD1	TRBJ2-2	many	TGCGCCAGCAGCCTCCACGGACAGGACCCCGGGGAGCTGTTTTTT	CASSLHGQDPGELFF